The 25 T cell receptor beta chains below were found in one sample sequenced in a study of blood T cell repertoires in COVID-19 (dated by TCRdb to 2018 to 2021). The library came from the immunoSEQ multiplex PCR assay. TCRdb provides this immuneACCESS table in a form limited to in-frame rearrangements. Some clones are lacking; in checked studies, under half of them reflect an unresolved V gene, and why the rest are absent is not known. The sample contains about 130,000 clones, approximately 85% of them found a single time. 5% to 8% of the sample comes from the top ten. Sample: peripheral blood. The receptor source for this set is a man older than 75 with active or convalescent COVID-19.

This chain connects TRBV24-1 to TRBJ1-2, with TRBD1 identical over 9 bases. Germline CDR1 reads KGHDR; CDR2 reads SFDVKD. The CDR3 loop spans 15 amino acids. Trimming removed 4 bases from V and 8 bases from J; junction bases left unmatched: 10. CDR3 coding DNA: TGTGCCACCAGTGACCGAGGGACAGGGCTTGGGGGCTACACCTTC. Encoded protein: CATSDRGTGLGGYTF.

This chain uses TRBV18 with TRBJ1-2; a weak D match, TRBD1 (5 bases). Germline lookup yields CDR1 KGHSH and CDR2 LQKENI. V lost 0 bases, J lost 8 bases, and 13 bases lay in between. The CDR3 length is 14 residues. The CDR3 loop is CASSPPPGKTGYTF. The CDR3 DNA is TGTGCCAGCTCACCACCTCCAGGGAAGACGGGCTACACCTTC.

J is TRBJ1-1 and V is TRBV6-1, with 11 bases lining up with TRBD1. Trimming removed 4 bases from V and 4 bases from J; junction bases left unmatched: 14. The CDR3 loop spans 18 amino acids. Germline lookup yields CDR1 MNHNS and CDR2 SASEGT. DNA for the CDR3: TGTGCCAGCAGTGGGTTAGGACAGGGGGCATCGTGGGGCACTGAAGCTTTCTTT. Amino acid sequence: CASSGLGQGASWGTEAFF.

The chain combines TRBV27 with TRBJ1-1, with 9 bases matching TRBD1. This CDR3 is 14 amino acids long. Germline trimming cut 6 bases from V and 6 bases from J; bases unmatched to any gene: 8. Germline V CDR1 and CDR2: MNHEY, SMNVEV (reference sequence). The CDR3 loop is CASRDGQGRAEAFF. DNA for the CDR3: TGTGCCAGCAGAGACGGACAGGGGCGGGCTGAAGCTTTCTTT.

This chain uses TRBV9 with TRBJ1-1; 7 positions agree with TRBD1. Germline CDR1 reads SGDLS; CDR2 reads YYNGEE. J was trimmed by 2 bases and V by 6 bases; bases with no gene match: 13. The length of the CDR3 is 16 residues. The CDR3, as DNA: TGTGCCAGCACTACCCCCCGGACAGGCGAAAACACTGAAGCTTTCTTT. It yields the protein CASTTPRTGENTEAFF.

The chain recombines TRBV14 with TRBJ2-3, with D possibly being TRBD1 (5 bases). Germline loops: CDR1 SGHDN, CDR2 FVKESK. V was pared by 1 base and J by 2 bases, with 13 bases between. CDR3 size: 16 residues. In DNA, the CDR3 is TGTGCCAGCAGCCAAGGACAGACAATTTCCACAGATACGCAGTATTTT. Translating gives CASSQGQTISTDTQYF. The whole variable domain, filled in from reference TRBV14 and TRBJ2-3, reads EAGVTQFPSHSVIEKGQTVTLRCDPISGHDNLYWYRRVMGKEIKFLLHFVKESKQDESGMPNNRFLAERTGGTYSTLKVQPAELEDSGVYFCASSQGQTISTDTQYFGPGTRLTVL.

CDR3 amino acids: CASSSGQLNEKLFF. Here the CDR3 DNA reads TGTGCCAGCAGCTCCGGACAGCTTAATGAAAAACTGTTTTTT. The chain carries TRBV5-5 and TRBJ1-4; the D gene is possibly TRBD1 (6 bases). This CDR3 region has 14 residues. V was cut by 3 bases and J by 4 bases, with 10 bases left in between. Germline CDR1 is SGHKS and CDR2 is YYEKEE (reference sequence).

This clone was observed a few times. V usage is TRBV5-3 and J usage is TRBJ2-1; 11 bases map to TRBD1. TRBV5-3 belongs to the ORF category, with a function that is uncertain. After removal of 0 bases from V and 7 bases from J, the junction contained 6 bases not matched to a gene. The CDR3 runs to 16 residues. CDR3 protein: CARSLGEDRGHNEQFF. The DNA for the CDR3 is TGTGCCAGAAGCTTGGGCGAGGACAGGGGGCATAATGAGCAGTTCTTC.

The chain couples TRBV19 to TRBJ2-3; 14 bases fit TRBD2. Germline loops: CDR1 LNHDA, CDR2 SQIVND (reference sequence). Trimming removed 5 bases from V and 9 bases from J; junction bases left unmatched: 13. CDR3 length: 17 residues. This chain's CDR3 is CASSDRRLAGGLETQYF. DNA for the CDR3: TGTGCCAGTAGTGACCGGCGACTAGCGGGGGGGCTTGAAACGCAGTATTTT.

The chain links TRBV5-1 to TRBJ2-7; 9 bases line up with TRBD1. Looked up from germline, CDR1 is SGHRS and CDR2 is YFSETQ. The CDR3 is 15 residues long. The V segment lost 4 bases and the J segment 2 bases; nucleotides outside the gene matches: 7. As DNA, the CDR3 is TGCGCCAGCAGCCCGAGGACAGGGGCCCCCTACGAGCAGTACTTC. As protein: CASSPRTGAPYEQYF.

The chain uses TRBV25-1 and TRBJ1-1; 8 bases are a match to TRBD1. This CDR3 contains 16 residues. The J segment lost 4 bases and the V segment lost 6 bases, leaving 13 bases of the junction unmatched. The germline CDR1 and CDR2 sequences are MGHDK and SYGVNS. The CDR3 spells CASSTGGFGVGTEAFF. CDR3 DNA: TGTGCCAGCAGCACAGGGGGTTTCGGTGTGGGCACTGAAGCTTTCTTT.

The V gene is TRBV7-2, the J gene TRBJ1-6; 9 bases map to TRBD1. With 5 bases clipped from V and 3 bases from J, the junction kept 2 bases outside the gene matches. Germline values: CDR1 SGHTA, CDR2 FQGNSA. This CDR3 region has 15 residues. CDR3 bases: TGTGCCAGCAGCATGGACAGGGGCTATAATTCACCCCTCCACTTT. Encoded protein: CASSMDRGYNSPLHF.

V usage is TRBV5-6 and J usage is TRBJ2-7; a possible D gene is TRBD1 (5 bases). Trimming cost V 4 bases and J 0 bases, with 8 bases left between them. This CDR3 spans 13 amino acids. Looked up from germline, CDR1 is SGHDT and CDR2 is YYEEEE. This chain's CDR3 is CASSAQGSYEQYF. The CDR3 DNA sequence: TGTGCCAGCAGCGCGCAGGGCTCCTACGAGCAGTACTTC.

The chain carries TRBV18 and TRBJ2-3, with TRBD1 identical over 9 bases. Per germline, CDR1 KGHSH and CDR2 LQKENI. Trimming cost V 1 base and J 6 bases; bases outside gene matches: 5. The CDR3 is 15 residues long. The CDR3 reads CASSPRDRVTDTQYF. The CDR3 DNA reads as TGTGCCAGCTCACCACGGGACAGGGTGACGGATACGCAGTATTTT. The full variable domain, its missing parts supplied by reference TRBV18 and TRBJ2-3, is NAGVMQNPRHLVRRRGQEARLRCSPMKGHSHVYWYRQLPEEGLKFMVYLQKENIIDESGMPKERFSAEFPKEGPSILRIQQVVRGDSAAYFCASSPRDRVTDTQYFGPGTRLTVL.

J is TRBJ1-1 and V is TRBV4-1, with 7 nucleotides matching TRBD1. The CDR3 consists of 14 residues. Germline V gene data show CDR1 as MGHRA and CDR2 as YSYEKL. Trimming cost V 3 bases and J 1 base; bases outside gene matches: 2. The CDR3 loop reads CASSQGQWNTEAFF. The CDR3, as DNA: TGCGCCAGCAGCCAGGGACAGTGGAACACTGAAGCTTTCTTT.

The chain joins TRBV5-1 to TRBJ1-3; D remains ambiguous. From germline, CDR1 is SGHRS and CDR2 YFSETQ. Deletions cut 0 bases from V and 0 bases from J, with 7 bases between. The CDR3 spans 15 residues. The CDR3 sequence is CASSLASGSGNTIYF. Here the CDR3 DNA reads TGCGCCAGCAGCTTGGCCTCAGGCTCTGGAAACACCATATATTTT.

This clone was counted a single time. The CDR3 loop reads CASSIPGLGSAVRSETQYF. CDR3 sequence (DNA): TGTGCCAGCAGTATACCAGGGTTGGGTTCGGCCGTTCGGTCTGAGACCCAGTACTTC. The chain uses TRBV11-2 and TRBJ2-5; perhaps TRBD1 as D (5 bases). Germline-derived CDR1 and CDR2 are SGHAT and FQNNGV. Trimming removed 6 bases at V and 5 bases at J, with 31 bases between. CDR3 length: 19 amino acids.

V is TRBV5-1 and J is TRBJ1-6; 8 bases align to TRBD1. V was clipped by 4 bases and J by 10 bases; unmatched bases: 19. This CDR3 region has 18 residues. The V gene's germline CDR1 is SGHRS and CDR2 YFSETQ. CDR3 sequence reads: CASSPNPGQASSGSPLHF. The DNA of the CDR3 is TGCGCCAGCAGCCCTAATCCGGGACAGGCTAGTTCGGGGTCACCCCTCCACTTT.

A few counts support this clone. The CDR3 reads CASSLDRWGEAFF. As DNA, the CDR3 is TGTGCCAGCAGCTTGGACAGGTGGGGTGAAGCTTTCTTT. The chain couples TRBV5-4 to TRBJ1-1; D perhaps matches TRBD1 (5 bases). CDR3 length equals 13 residues. CDR1 and CDR2 (germline): SGHNT, YYREEE (reference sequence). Trimming took 0 bases from V and 7 from J, leaving 10 bases between them.

This clone has a single count. This rearrangement joins TRBV3-1 (or the pseudogene TRBV3-2) to TRBJ2-3; 9 bases map to TRBD2. V was clipped by 1 base and J by 6 bases; unmatched bases: 11. The CDR3 contains 17 residues. Germline values: CDR1 LGHDT, CDR2 YNNKEL (reference sequence). In DNA, the CDR3 is TGTGCCAGCAGCCAAGGTTCCCTAGCGGGGCGGGGGGATACGCAGTATTTT. Translating it yields CASSQGSLAGRGDTQYF.

The chain employs TRBV21-1 and TRBJ1-1. TRBV21-1 is recorded as a pseudogene. This CDR3 contains 12 residues. CDR3: CARGTENTEAFF. The CDR3, as DNA: TGTGCCCGGGGGACGGAGAACACTGAAGCTTTCTTT.

The rearrangement joins TRBV7-7 to TRBJ2-3; 11 bases map to TRBD2. With V trimmed by 5 bases and J by 4 bases, 5 bases remained unmatched. CDR3 length equals 15 residues. Per germline, CDR1 SSHAT and CDR2 FNYEAQ (reference sequence). The DNA of the CDR3 is TGTGCCAGCAGCACGACTAGCGGGAAGGCAGATACGCAGTATTTT. It is translated as CASSTTSGKADTQYF.

This clone turned up a few times. CDR3 bases: TGTGCCAGCAGCTTGCCGACTAGCGGGGTGTGCACAGATACGCAGTATTTT. It yields the protein CASSLPTSGVCTDTQYF. V is TRBV5-7 and J is TRBJ2-3, with 11 bases matching TRBD2. TRBV5-7 is an ORF, with its function uncertain. The CDR3 loop spans 17 amino acids. The V and J ends lost 1 base and 1 base, in that order; junction bases with no gene match: 5.

CDR3 region: CAWYGTSGSNPFF. DNA for the CDR3: TGTGCCTGGTACGGGACTAGCGGGTCCAACCCGTTCTTC. V gene TRBV30 combines with J gene TRBJ2-1, with 12 bases identical to TRBD2. Germline V CDR1 and CDR2: GTSNPN, SVGIG (reference sequence). Unmatched junction bases numbered 11, after V lost 5 bases and J lost 15 bases. The CDR3 has 13 amino acids.

The CDR3 nucleotides read TGTGCCAGCAGCCCCGGTGGGGGGGGGTCGCAGTATTTT. This encodes CASSPGGGGSQYF. The chain uses TRBV7-3 and TRBJ2-3, with 7 bases matching TRBD2. Germline assignment: CDR1 SGHTA and CDR2 FQGTGA. The V gene end was trimmed by 5 bases and the J gene end by 10 bases; junction bases not matched to a gene: 9. The CDR3 is 13 residues long.